The present entry profiles one T cell receptor beta chain with its context. The antigen remains unidentified. The sample is drawn from a study of cytomegalovirus exposure and HLA in healthy donors. Regarding the study as a whole: Relative to the approximately 680-donor mean, N-insertions were reportedly fewer in an Asian-associated ancestry cluster in a later analysis. A highly shared variant cluster was judged a likely technical artifact.

Amplification used 60 Vbeta primers and 13 Jbeta primers. The repertoire was sequenced with immunoSEQ multiplex PCR; TCRdb's copy has only in-frame clones and lacks some. This repertoire shows fewer than 250,000 clones, around nine tenths found once; its top ten account for 1.5% to 2%. CDR3 length equals 15 residues. V was clipped by 6 bases and J by 2 bases; unmatched bases: 7. Germline V gene data show CDR1 as SEHNR and CDR2 as FQNEAQ (reference sequence). The origin of this receptor is a woman under 30 in good health and CMV-seronegative. Sequencing was performed on PBMCs. The chain carries TRBV7-9 and TRBJ2-3, with TRBD1 matching over 8 bases. In DNA, the CDR3 is TGTGCCAGCAGGATAGGACAGGGCAACACAGATACGCAGTATTTT. Amino acids: CASRIGQGNTDTQYF.